The TCR beta chain under discussion was sequenced for a study of shared clonotypes between healthy human individuals. Only in-frame clones appear in the TCRdb table, and some are missing; sequencing was by immunoSEQ multiplex PCR. Among about 520,000 clones listed, 81% were seen once. The CDR3 length is 15 residues. Looked up from germline, CDR1 is MNHEY and CDR2 is SMNVEV (reference sequence). V dropped 5 bases and J dropped 2; count of bases not matched to a gene: 7. Specimen: PBMCs. The chain combines TRBV27 with TRBJ2-3, with 7 bases aligning to TRBD1. The sequence came from a woman between 40 and 55 years old in good health. Some clones in this sample may be carry-over from other donors' samples. The CDR3 reads CASSTNRGFTDTQYF. The DNA of the CDR3 is TGTGCCAGCAGTACCAACAGGGGATTCACAGATACGCAGTATTTT.